This is a list of T cell receptor beta chains from one sample in a study of cytomegalovirus exposure and HLA in healthy donors. TCRdb's table, derived via immunoSEQ multiplex PCR, lists solely in-frame clones and lacks some. The sample totals about 120,000 clones. The material sequenced was PBMCs. The receptor source for this set is a man in his forties in good health and CMV-seropositive. CDR3s include the opening cysteine and the closing phenylalanine or tryptophan. Each record gives: CDR3 DNA, CDR3 protein, V gene, D gene, J gene. A D gene is named only where the DNA matches it firmly.

CDR3 DNA: TGTGCCAGCAGTGAATCACAGGGCGTGGGCACAGATACGCAGTATTTT
CDR3 protein: CASSESQGVGTDTQYF
V gene: TRBV25-1
D gene: .
J gene: TRBJ2-3

CDR3 DNA: TGTGCCAGCAGCTTAATTGGCAGCGTGAACACTGAAGCTTTCTTT
CDR3 protein: CASSLIGSVNTEAFF
V gene: TRBV7-2
D gene: .
J gene: TRBJ1-1

CDR3 DNA: TGTGCCAGTAACAGCCTCGAGAACACCGGGGAGCTGTTTTTT
CDR3 protein: CASNSLENTGELFF
V gene: TRBV19
D gene: .
J gene: TRBJ2-2

CDR3 DNA: TGCGCCAGCAGCGAGGGACTAGCCTATGAGCAGTTCTTC
CDR3 protein: CASSEGLAYEQFF
V gene: TRBV5-1
D gene: TRBD2
J gene: TRBJ2-1

CDR3 DNA: TGCGCCAGCAGCTTGGGGGGGACACAGGGCACAGATACGCAGTATTTT
CDR3 protein: CASSLGGTQGTDTQYF
V gene: TRBV5-1
D gene: .
J gene: TRBJ2-3

CDR3 DNA: TGTGCCAGTAGTAGGTATGGGCTAGCGGGACCCACAGATACGCAGTATTTT
CDR3 protein: CASSRYGLAGPTDTQYF
V gene: TRBV19
D gene: TRBD2
J gene: TRBJ2-3

CDR3 DNA: TGTGCCAGCAGTTCGACGGGGAATGAGCAGTTCTTC
CDR3 protein: CASSSTGNEQFF
V gene: TRBV5-4
D gene: .
J gene: TRBJ2-1

CDR3 DNA: TGCGCCAGCACCCAGCTGGCGGGAGGATTCACAGATACGCAGTATTTT
CDR3 protein: CASTQLAGGFTDTQYF
V gene: TRBV5-1
D gene: TRBD2
J gene: TRBJ2-3

CDR3 DNA: TGCGCCAGCAGCCAAGATCGGCCTGCAGGAGGGGCCAACGTCCTGACTTTC
CDR3 protein: CASSQDRPAGGANVLTF
V gene: TRBV4-1
D gene: .
J gene: TRBJ2-6

CDR3 DNA: TGCGCCAGCAGTTCGACTGTCGGAACCGGGGAGCTGTTTTTT
CDR3 protein: CASSSTVGTGELFF
V gene: TRBV5-1
D gene: .
J gene: TRBJ2-2

CDR3 DNA: TGTGCCATCAGCCTCGGGACACCTGGATACTCCTACGAGCAGTACTTC
CDR3 protein: CAISLGTPGYSYEQYF
V gene: TRBV10-3
D gene: .
J gene: TRBJ2-7

CDR3 DNA: TGCGCCAGCAGCTTGGGGGCGACGAACACCGGGGAGCTGTTTTTT
CDR3 protein: CASSLGATNTGELFF
V gene: TRBV5-1
D gene: .
J gene: TRBJ2-2

CDR3 DNA: TGCGCCAGCAGCCAAGTAGGTCAGGGTCTGGGTACCGGGGAGCTGTTTTTT
CDR3 protein: CASSQVGQGLGTGELFF
V gene: TRBV4-1
D gene: .
J gene: TRBJ2-2

CDR3 DNA: TGTGCCAGCAGCTCAAATACTATAGCCGGAGATACGCAGTATTTT
CDR3 protein: CASSSNTIAGDTQYF
V gene: TRBV13
D gene: .
J gene: TRBJ2-3

CDR3 DNA: TGTGCCAGCAGGCGGGGTACGCAGTATTTT
CDR3 protein: CASRRGTQYF
V gene: TRBV28
D gene: .
J gene: TRBJ2-3

CDR3 DNA: TGCGCCAGCAGCTTTACAGGGTTTACCCACAATGAGCAGTTCTTC
CDR3 protein: CASSFTGFTHNEQFF
V gene: TRBV5-1
D gene: .
J gene: TRBJ2-1

CDR3 DNA: TGTGCCAGCAGCTTAAATCAGGGAGGGCGTTTGAGCACCGGGGAGCTGTTTTTT
CDR3 protein: CASSLNQGGRLSTGELFF
V gene: TRBV7-3
D gene: TRBD2
J gene: TRBJ2-2

CDR3 DNA: TGTGCCAGCAGCGAACAGGGGGGAAGCTCCTACGAGCAGTACTTC
CDR3 protein: CASSEQGGSSYEQYF
V gene: TRBV6-1
D gene: TRBD1
J gene: TRBJ2-7

CDR3 DNA: TGTGCCAGCAGCTCACGGACAGGGTTCACTGGGGAGCTGTTTTTT
CDR3 protein: CASSSRTGFTGELFF
V gene: TRBV5-4
D gene: TRBD1
J gene: TRBJ2-2

CDR3 DNA: TGTGCCAGCAGTGATGTCTCGGCCGGGGACACTGAAGCTTTCTTT
CDR3 protein: CASSDVSAGDTEAFF
V gene: TRBV6-1
D gene: .
J gene: TRBJ1-1

CDR3 DNA: TGTGCCAGTAGTCCATGGGACAGGCAGAACACTGAAGCTTTCTTT
CDR3 protein: CASSPWDRQNTEAFF
V gene: TRBV19
D gene: TRBD1
J gene: TRBJ1-1

CDR3 DNA: TGTGCCAGCAGCTTAGGGCCAGGGGGGACCGGGGAGCTGTTTTTT
CDR3 protein: CASSLGPGGTGELFF
V gene: TRBV7-2
D gene: .
J gene: TRBJ2-2

CDR3 DNA: TGTGCCAGCAGTTTAGAGCTCCGGTCTTCGGGCAATCAGCCCCAGCATTTT
CDR3 protein: CASSLELRSSGNQPQHF
V gene: TRBV28
D gene: .
J gene: TRBJ1-5

CDR3 DNA: TGTGCCAGCAGCCCTTTGACAGGAGTGCGGCCGACCCAGTACTTC
CDR3 protein: CASSPLTGVRPTQYF
V gene: TRBV11-2
D gene: .
J gene: TRBJ2-5

CDR3 DNA: TGCAGCGTTCCTCTGAACACTGAAGCTTTCTTT
CDR3 protein: CSVPLNTEAFF
V gene: TRBV29-1
D gene: .
J gene: TRBJ1-1

CDR3 DNA: TGTGCCAGCAGCTTCTGGGGACAGGGAGGGGAGACCCAGTACTTC
CDR3 protein: CASSFWGQGGETQYF
V gene: TRBV5-6
D gene: TRBD1
J gene: TRBJ2-5

CDR3 DNA: TGCGCCAGCAGCTTAAATTCAGGGGTTGGAAACACCATATATTTT
CDR3 protein: CASSLNSGVGNTIYF
V gene: TRBV5-1
D gene: .
J gene: TRBJ1-3

CDR3 DNA: TGTGCCAGCTCACCAGTGGCAGGGGAATCGACGGGTGAAAAACTGTTTTTT
CDR3 protein: CASSPVAGESTGEKLFF
V gene: TRBV18
D gene: .
J gene: TRBJ1-4

CDR3 DNA: TGCGCCAGCAGCCAAGGGACAGGGTCCTCCTACGAGCAGTACTTC
CDR3 protein: CASSQGTGSSYEQYF
V gene: TRBV4-3
D gene: TRBD1
J gene: TRBJ2-7

CDR3 DNA: TGTGCCAGCAGCCGGTGGGGACTAGCGGGTTCGACAGATACGCAGTATTTT
CDR3 protein: CASSRWGLAGSTDTQYF
V gene: TRBV11-3
D gene: TRBD2
J gene: TRBJ2-3

CDR3 DNA: TGCGCCAGCAGACCGTCAGAAAACGCAGATACGCAGTATTTT
CDR3 protein: CASRPSENADTQYF
V gene: TRBV5-1
D gene: .
J gene: TRBJ2-3

CDR3 DNA: TGCGCCAGCACCTTGATTATTTCCTACACCTTC
CDR3 protein: CASTLIISYTF
V gene: TRBV5-1
D gene: .
J gene: TRBJ1-2

CDR3 DNA: TGTGCCAGCAGACCTATTTCCGGGACGGGGGGTAGTGGGGCCAACGTCCTGACTTTC
CDR3 protein: CASRPISGTGGSGANVLTF
V gene: TRBV7-2
D gene: TRBD2
J gene: TRBJ2-6

CDR3 DNA: TGCAGCGTGAGACAGGCAGGAGAGACCCAGTACTTC
CDR3 protein: CSVRQAGETQYF
V gene: TRBV29-1
D gene: .
J gene: TRBJ2-5

CDR3 DNA: TGTGCCAGCAGCTTATCCGGGACTAGCGGTCGTAGTGAGCAGTTCTTC
CDR3 protein: CASSLSGTSGRSEQFF
V gene: TRBV7-3
D gene: TRBD2
J gene: TRBJ2-1

CDR3 DNA: TGTGCCAGCAGCAAATCCGGGACAGCCGCGTTCTTC
CDR3 protein: CASSKSGTAAFF
V gene: TRBV11-2
D gene: TRBD1
J gene: TRBJ2-1

CDR3 DNA: TGTGCCAGCAGCCCACAAACGCTGAATAATGAGCAGTTCTTC
CDR3 protein: CASSPQTLNNEQFF
V gene: TRBV7-3
D gene: .
J gene: TRBJ2-1

CDR3 DNA: TGCAGCGTTGTTCGTCTTCCGTCAAAGCCTGGCTACACCTTC
CDR3 protein: CSVVRLPSKPGYTF
V gene: TRBV29-1
D gene: .
J gene: TRBJ1-2

CDR3 DNA: TGTGCCAGCAGCCAAGAATGGGGCGGACCCGGCACAGATACGCAGTATTTT
CDR3 protein: CASSQEWGGPGTDTQYF
V gene: TRBV4-2
D gene: .
J gene: TRBJ2-3

CDR3 DNA: TGCAGCGTTGAATGGACACAAGGTGAAAAACTGTTTTTT
CDR3 protein: CSVEWTQGEKLFF
V gene: TRBV29-1
D gene: .
J gene: TRBJ1-4

CDR3 DNA: TGCGCCAGCAGCTTGGGGGTCTGGACTAGCACAGATACGCAGTATTTT
CDR3 protein: CASSLGVWTSTDTQYF
V gene: TRBV5-1
D gene: .
J gene: TRBJ2-3

CDR3 DNA: TGTGCCAGCAGCATCGGGACTAGCGGGTTCAATGAGCAGTTCTTC
CDR3 protein: CASSIGTSGFNEQFF
V gene: TRBV11-2
D gene: TRBD2
J gene: TRBJ2-1

CDR3 DNA: TGTGCCAGCATAAGCGCCGGGACTGAAGCTTTCTTT
CDR3 protein: CASISAGTEAFF
V gene: TRBV2
D gene: .
J gene: TRBJ1-1

CDR3 DNA: TGTGCCAGCTTGGCTAGCGGTCCCTTGGAGCAGTACTTC
CDR3 protein: CASLASGPLEQYF
V gene: TRBV28
D gene: TRBD2
J gene: TRBJ2-7

CDR3 DNA: TGCGCCAGCAGCCAAGTAGTGACAGGGGGAAACACCATATATTTT
CDR3 protein: CASSQVVTGGNTIYF
V gene: TRBV4-1
D gene: TRBD1
J gene: TRBJ1-3

CDR3 DNA: TGCGCCAGCAGCCAAGGTCCGTGGGACAGGTCTAATGAAAAACTGTTTTTT
CDR3 protein: CASSQGPWDRSNEKLFF
V gene: TRBV4-1
D gene: TRBD1
J gene: TRBJ1-4

CDR3 DNA: TGTGCCAGCTCACCACGGAGAGACCCAACTAATGAAAAACTGTTTTTT
CDR3 protein: CASSPRRDPTNEKLFF
V gene: TRBV18
D gene: .
J gene: TRBJ1-4

CDR3 DNA: TGTGCTTGGAAGCACACTGAAGCTTTCTTT
CDR3 protein: CAWKHTEAFF
V gene: TRBV30
D gene: .
J gene: TRBJ1-1

CDR3 DNA: TGTGCCATCAAGCCCTTATCCGGGACTAGCGGAGACGAGCAGTACTTC
CDR3 protein: CAIKPLSGTSGDEQYF
V gene: TRBV2
D gene: TRBD2
J gene: TRBJ2-7

CDR3 DNA: TGTGCCAGTAGTTCGGAGCTATACTATGGCTACACCTTC
CDR3 protein: CASSSELYYGYTF
V gene: TRBV19
D gene: .
J gene: TRBJ1-2

CDR3 DNA: TGCGCCAGCAGCCAAGAACGAGCGGGAGGAGGGAATGAGCAGTTCTTC
CDR3 protein: CASSQERAGGGNEQFF
V gene: TRBV4-1
D gene: TRBD2
J gene: TRBJ2-1

CDR3 DNA: TGTGCCAGTAGTCCACGACTAGCGGGAGGGCCAGAGACCCAGTACTTC
CDR3 protein: CASSPRLAGGPETQYF
V gene: TRBV19
D gene: TRBD2
J gene: TRBJ2-5

CDR3 DNA: TGCAGCGTTCGGGACACTGACAATCAGCCCCAGCATTTT
CDR3 protein: CSVRDTDNQPQHF
V gene: TRBV29-1
D gene: .
J gene: TRBJ1-5

CDR3 DNA: TGTGCCAGCAGTGACTTAGCTAGCGCTAGAAACAATGAGCAGTTCTTC
CDR3 protein: CASSDLASARNNEQFF
V gene: TRBV6-4
D gene: .
J gene: TRBJ2-1